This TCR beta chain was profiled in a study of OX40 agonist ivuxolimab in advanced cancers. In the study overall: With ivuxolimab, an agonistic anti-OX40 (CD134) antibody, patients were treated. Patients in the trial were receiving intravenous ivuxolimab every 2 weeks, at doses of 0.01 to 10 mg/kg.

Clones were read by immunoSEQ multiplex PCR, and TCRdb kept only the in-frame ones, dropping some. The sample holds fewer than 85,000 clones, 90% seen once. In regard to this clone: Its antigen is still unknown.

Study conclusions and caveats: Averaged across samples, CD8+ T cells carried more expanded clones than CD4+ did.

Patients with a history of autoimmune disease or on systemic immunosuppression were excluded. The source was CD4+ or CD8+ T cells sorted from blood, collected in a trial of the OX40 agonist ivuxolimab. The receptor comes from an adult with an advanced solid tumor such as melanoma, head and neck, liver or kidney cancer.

This CDR3 is CASSPPTGADTEAFF. The CDR3 nucleotides are TGCGCCAGCAGCCCCCCGACAGGGGCTGACACTGAAGCTTTCTTT. This sequence joins TRBV5-1 and TRBJ1-1, with 8 bases lining up with TRBD1. V was pared by 4 bases and J by 3 bases, with 8 bases of the junction left unmatched. CDR1 is SGHRS, CDR2 YFSETQ, per germline. The CDR3 is 15 amino acids.